This is a list of T cell receptor beta chains from one sample in a study of cytomegalovirus exposure and HLA in healthy donors. Generated by immunoSEQ multiplex PCR, the TCRdb table keeps only in-frame clones and is missing some. Its table records some 150,000 clones. The source material was PBMCs. These receptors originate from a young woman in good health and CMV-seronegative. Both conserved end residues are part of each CDR3. Fields, in order: V gene, J gene, D gene, CDR3 DNA, CDR3 protein. The D gene is left open where the match is weak.

V: TRBV27; J: TRBJ1-2; D: TRBD1; DNA: TGTGCCAGCAGCCCCAAGCCAACGGGACAGGGAGCCGCCAACTATGGCTACACCTTC; CDR3: CASSPKPTGQGAANYGYTF
V: TRBV6-1; J: TRBJ2-1; D: TRBD2; DNA: TGTGCCAGCATTGGGACTAGCGGGAGTAATGAGCAGTTCTTC; CDR3: CASIGTSGSNEQFF
V: TRBV7-9; J: TRBJ2-3; D: TRBD2; DNA: TGTGCCAGCAGCGTGGCTAGCGGCCCCACAGATACGCAGTATTTT; CDR3: CASSVASGPTDTQYF
V: TRBV4-3; J: TRBJ2-3; D: -; DNA: TGCGCCAGCAGCCAGGAACCTCTGGGGGGAGATCCAGATACGCAGTATTTT; CDR3: CASSQEPLGGDPDTQYF
V: TRBV4-3; J: TRBJ2-5; D: TRBD2; DNA: TGCGCCAGCAGCCAAGACTGGCTAGCGGGCGCCCAAGAGACCCAGTACTTC; CDR3: CASSQDWLAGAQETQYF
V: TRBV30; J: TRBJ2-7; D: -; DNA: TGTGCCTGGAGCGGTCTGCGGGGTGAGCAGTACTTC; CDR3: CAWSGLRGEQYF
V: TRBV6-6; J: TRBJ2-3; D: -; DNA: TGTGCCAGCCTGGACTTTTACACAGATACGCAGTATTTT; CDR3: CASLDFYTDTQYF
V: TRBV6-5; J: TRBJ1-1; D: -; DNA: TGTGCCAGCAGTTACACCCGGGTCACTGAAGCTTTCTTT; CDR3: CASSYTRVTEAFF
V: TRBV7-2; J: TRBJ2-5; D: TRBD2; DNA: TGTGCCAGCAGCGAGATTGGGACTAGCGGGAGCTACTTC; CDR3: CASSEIGTSGSYF
V: TRBV5-1; J: TRBJ2-5; D: -; DNA: TGCGCCAGCAGCCCCACCTTAGAGGTGGAGACCCAGTACTTC; CDR3: CASSPTLEVETQYF
V: TRBV11-3; J: TRBJ2-1; D: -; DNA: TGTGCCAGCAGCAAACGGGACTCAGGAAGATACAATGAGCAGTTCTTC; CDR3: CASSKRDSGRYNEQFF
V: TRBV6-1; J: TRBJ2-5; D: -; DNA: TGTGCCAGCTCCCTTGAGGAGACCCAGTACTTC; CDR3: CASSLEETQYF
V: TRBV10-3; J: TRBJ2-3; D: TRBD1; DNA: TGTGCCATCAGTGAGGGACAGGACACAGATACGCAGTATTTT; CDR3: CAISEGQDTDTQYF
V: TRBV19; J: TRBJ1-2; D: -; DNA: TGTGCCAGTAGTATCGTACCAGGGGTGTATGGCTACACCTTC; CDR3: CASSIVPGVYGYTF
V: TRBV10-1; J: TRBJ2-2; D: TRBD2; DNA: TGCGCCAGCAGTCCCGGGACTAGCGGGACCGGGGAGCTGTTTTTT; CDR3: CASSPGTSGTGELFF
V: TRBV11-1; J: TRBJ2-7; D: TRBD1; DNA: TGTGCCAGCAGCTTGGGACAGTACTCCTACGAGCAGTACTTC; CDR3: CASSLGQYSYEQYF
V: TRBV7-9; J: TRBJ1-1; D: TRBD1; DNA: TGTGCCAGCAGCCAGCGGACAGGGGGCGCCGGGGTCACTGAAGCTTTCTTT; CDR3: CASSQRTGGAGVTEAFF
V: TRBV2; J: TRBJ2-5; D: -; DNA: TGTGCCAGCAGTTTGACTCCCTCGAGGACCCAGTACTTC; CDR3: CASSLTPSRTQYF
V: TRBV13; J: TRBJ2-1; D: TRBD2; DNA: TGTGCCAGCAGCCCAGGACTAGCGGGGGTTTTCTACAATGAGCAGTTCTTC; CDR3: CASSPGLAGVFYNEQFF
V: TRBV7-3; J: TRBJ2-2; D: TRBD2; DNA: TGTGCCAGCAGCTCCTCAGCGGGAGGTCTGGGGGAGCTGTTTTTT; CDR3: CASSSSAGGLGELFF
V: TRBV5-1; J: TRBJ1-5; D: -; DNA: TGCGCCAGCAGCTTGCAGGGGCAAGATCAGCCCCAGCATTTT; CDR3: CASSLQGQDQPQHF
V: TRBV5-1; J: TRBJ2-5; D: -; DNA: TGCGCCAGCAGCTTGGGACAGATCCAAGAGACCCAGTACTTC; CDR3: CASSLGQIQETQYF
V: TRBV27; J: TRBJ2-1; D: TRBD2; DNA: TGTGCCAGCAGTTTGGAGGGATACACTAGCGGGAGAGAGCAGTTCTTC; CDR3: CASSLEGYTSGREQFF